Shown below are 8 T cell receptor beta chains from a single sample sequenced in a study of blood T cell repertoires in COVID-19. Profiling relied on immunoSEQ multiplex PCR, and the TCRdb table lists in-frame clones only, not all of them. The sample includes 200,000 to 250,000 clones, under 90% of them seen just once. The sequenced sample was PBMCs or T cells enriched from blood (not recorded which). These receptors were collected from a woman in her forties who had been exposed to COVID-19.

Only one count was recorded for this clone. The gene calls are TRBV7-2 and TRBJ1-5, with 7 nucleotides matching TRBD1. CDR1 and CDR2 from the germline V gene are SGHTA and FQGNSA. The CDR3 runs 13 residues. After removal of 5 bases from V and 10 bases from J, the junction contained 8 bases not matched to a gene. The CDR3 DNA follows: TGTGCCAGCAGCGGGCCAGGGGGAGGACCCCAGCATTTT. Its protein is CASSGPGGGPQHF.

V gene TRBV6-2 or TRBV6-3 combines with J gene TRBJ1-1; D unresolved. V lost 1 base and J 1 base, leaving 4 bases between the germline ends. Germline CDR1 reads MNHEY; CDR2 reads SVGEGT. CDR3 length: 13 residues. Here the CDR3 DNA reads TGTGCCAGCAGTTACTTGGCGAACACTGAAGCTTTCTTT. It yields the protein CASSYLANTEAFF.

The V and J genes are TRBV5-4 and TRBJ1-4; D gene ambiguous. Per the germline V gene, CDR1 is SGHNT and CDR2 is YYREEE (reference sequence). The CDR3 totals 12 residues. Trimming took 4 bases from V and 10 from J, leaving 11 bases between them. The CDR3 loop is CASSTPRGKLFF. The CDR3 nucleotides read TGTGCCAGCAGCACCCCCCGGGGAAAACTGTTTTTT.

The genes are TRBV2 and TRBJ2-6, with D unclear. Trimming removed 6 bases at V and 1 base at J, with 13 bases between. Germline CDR1 reads SNHLY; CDR2 reads FYNNEI. This CDR3 comprises 16 residues. The CDR3 DNA reads as TGTGCCAGCAGCGGAAGGTCGGGTTCTGGGGCCAACGTCCTGACTTTC. Its protein is CASSGRSGSGANVLTF.

The genes are TRBV19 and TRBJ2-4, with a weak D call TRBD2 (6 bases). The germline V and J ends were trimmed by 5 bases and 8 bases, with 19 bases remaining between them. CDR1 is LNHDA and CDR2 is SQIVND in the germline V gene (reference sequence). This CDR3 is 15 amino acids long. The CDR3 sequence is CASSPRSSRGDIQYF. The CDR3 nucleotides are TGTGCCAGTAGTCCGCGGTCCTCCCGCGGGGACATTCAGTACTTC. Full variable domain (missing parts from reference TRBV19 and TRBJ2-4): DGGITQSPKYLFRKEGQNVTLSCEQNLNHDAMYWYRQDPGQGLRLIYYSQIVNDFQKGDIAEGYSVSREKKESFPLTVTSAQKNPTAFYLCASSPRSSRGDIQYFGAGTRLSVL.

This sequence joins TRBV2 and TRBJ1-1, with D maybe TRBD1 (5 bases). V lost 6 bases and J lost 4, with 12 bases in between. This CDR3 is 13 amino acids long. Germline lookup yields CDR1 SNHLY and CDR2 FYNNEI. This CDR3 is CASRVGLPTEAFF. The CDR3 DNA follows: TGTGCCAGCAGGGTGGGGCTTCCCACTGAAGCTTTCTTT.

The chain links TRBV6-5 to TRBJ1-1, with D unclear. Trimming shortened V by 4 bases and J by 4 bases, and 10 bases separated the two germline ends. The germline CDR1 and CDR2 sequences are MNHEY and SVGAGI. CDR3 length equals 13 residues. CDR3 protein: CASSFQEGTEAFF. The CDR3 bases are TGTGCCAGCAGTTTCCAGGAGGGCACTGAAGCTTTCTTT.

The chain is built from TRBV7-8 and TRBJ1-5; D might be TRBD1 (5 bases). Trimming removed 0 bases at V and 7 bases at J, with 13 bases between. Germline V gives CDR1 SGHVS, CDR2 FQNEAQ. This CDR3 spans 15 amino acids. For the CDR3, the DNA is TGTGCCAGCAGCTTAGCAGCAGGGAAGGGGCAGCCCCAGCATTTT. This translates into CASSLAAGKGQPQHF.